The sequence of this T cell receptor beta chain was determined in a study of response to subunit inactivated influenza vaccine. This clonotype was counted many times. Antigen specificity is unknown. With 0 bases removed from V and 2 bases from J, the gap between germline ends came to 11 bases. The CDR3 loop spans 16 amino acids. Germline-derived CDR1 and CDR2 are SGHRS and YFSETQ. The study's findings and limits: T cells newly recruited by each seasonal influenza vaccination are few, the authors suggested.

TCRdb redid the calling of the RT-PCR reads with MiXCR, one entry per CDR3 protein. Altogether 700,000 to 900,000 distinct CDR3 sequences are present, 21% being singletons, with the ten largest covering 10%. The receptor was isolated from a man in his forties or fifties who received an inactivated influenza vaccine. Sequencing used PBMCs from blood, obtained around 5 days after vaccination. The chain has TRBV5-1 and TRBJ2-2; a weak D match, TRBD1 (6 bases). The CDR3 DNA reads TGCGCCAGCAGCTTGGCCCCACAGGGAAACACCGGGGAGCTGTTTTTT. Translating it yields CASSLAPQGNTGELFF.